This TCR beta chain originates from a study of blood T cell repertoires in COVID-19. The overall study: Spain, Italy and the United States supplied samples that represented acute and convalescent COVID-19. T cells, B-cell-depleted T cells, or PBMCs supplied cDNA or gDNA.

V was clipped by 1 base and J by 7 bases, with 11 bases between them. Germline V gives CDR1 LGHDT, CDR2 YNNKEL (reference sequence). The CDR3 has 14 residues. TCRdb keeps only in-frame clones here, not all; method: immunoSEQ multiplex PCR. Of roughly 61,000 clones in the sample, 70% to 90% were seen once. The chain recombines TRBV3-1 (or the pseudogene TRBV3-2) with TRBJ2-1, with D perhaps TRBD2 (5 bases). The specimen was peripheral blood. This sequence originates from a man aged 35-49 years with active COVID-19. The CDR3 loop reads CASSQVSGSNEQFF. The CDR3 DNA follows: TGTGCCAGCAGCCAAGTTTCGGGGAGTAATGAGCAGTTCTTC.